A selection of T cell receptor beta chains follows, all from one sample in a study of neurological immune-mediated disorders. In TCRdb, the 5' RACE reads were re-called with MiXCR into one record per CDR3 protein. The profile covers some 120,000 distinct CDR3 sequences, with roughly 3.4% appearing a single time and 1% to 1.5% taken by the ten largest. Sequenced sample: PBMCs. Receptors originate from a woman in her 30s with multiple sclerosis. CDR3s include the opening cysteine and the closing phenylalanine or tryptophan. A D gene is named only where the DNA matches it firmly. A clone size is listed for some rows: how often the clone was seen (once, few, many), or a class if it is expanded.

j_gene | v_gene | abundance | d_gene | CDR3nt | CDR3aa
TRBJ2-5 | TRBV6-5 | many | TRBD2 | TGTGCCAGTATCAGGGCTAGCGGGGAGACCCAGTACTTC | CASIRASGETQYF
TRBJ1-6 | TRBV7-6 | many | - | TGTGCCAGCAGCTTAGTAGACAGTCCAAATTCACCCCTCCACTTT | CASSLVDSPNSPLHF
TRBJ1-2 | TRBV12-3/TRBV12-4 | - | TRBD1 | TGTGCCAGCAGCAATGGACAGGGGTATGGCTACACCTTC | CASSNGQGYGYTF
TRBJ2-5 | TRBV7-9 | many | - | TGTGCCAGCAGCCCCGGCGTGGTGGGGGAGACCCAGTACTTC | CASSPGVVGETQYF
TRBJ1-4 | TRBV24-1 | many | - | TGTGCCACCAGTGATTATGTCGGTGAAAAACTGTTTTTT | CATSDYVGEKLFF
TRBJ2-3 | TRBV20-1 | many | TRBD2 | TGCAGTGCATGGCGGGAACGGGAGGGCTCAGATACGCAGTATTTT | CSAWREREGSDTQYF
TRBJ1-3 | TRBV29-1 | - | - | TGCAGCGTTGAATCCAGGGAAAATGGAAAAACCATATATTTT | CSVESRENGKTIYF
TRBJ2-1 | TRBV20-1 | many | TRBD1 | TGCAGTGCCTATGACAGGGGACAGAGCTCCTACAATGAGCAGTTCTTC | CSAYDRGQSSYNEQFF
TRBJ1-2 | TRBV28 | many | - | TGTGCCAGCAGTTTAAGTCGACAGGACCAGGGCTACACCTTC | CASSLSRQDQGYTF
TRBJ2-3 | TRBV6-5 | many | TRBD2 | TGTGCCAGCAGCGAGTCTAGCGGGGGGACCACAGATACGCAGTATTTT | CASSESSGGTTDTQYF
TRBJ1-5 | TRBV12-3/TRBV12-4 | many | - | TGTGCCAGCAGCTCGACAGCCGCCGGCCAGCCCCAGCATTTT | CASSSTAAGQPQHF
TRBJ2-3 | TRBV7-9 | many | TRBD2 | TGTGCCAGCAGCTTTGGACTAGCGGGAGTCGGGGATACGCAGTATTTT | CASSFGLAGVGDTQYF
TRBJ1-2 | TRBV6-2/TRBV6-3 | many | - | TGTGCCAGCAGTTACAACTATGGCTACACCTTC | CASSYNYGYTF
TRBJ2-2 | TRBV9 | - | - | TGTGCCAGCAGTCTGAAGGGAGCGAACATCGGGGAGCTGTTTTTT | CASSLKGANIGELFF
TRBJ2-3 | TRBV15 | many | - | TGTGCCACCAGCAGAGATTCAGTTGGGGAGGATACGCAGTATTTT | CATSRDSVGEDTQYF
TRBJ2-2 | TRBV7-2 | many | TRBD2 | TGTGCCAGCAGCTTCGCGGGAGGGCTTAACGCCGGGGAGCTGTTTTTT | CASSFAGGLNAGELFF
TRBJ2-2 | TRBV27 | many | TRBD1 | TGTGCCAGCAGCCTGGGACAGATACCGACCGGGGAGCTGTTTTTT | CASSLGQIPTGELFF
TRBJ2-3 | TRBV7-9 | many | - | TGTGCCAGCAGCCGGTGGGATTCTGAGTACACAGATACGCAGTATTTT | CASSRWDSEYTDTQYF
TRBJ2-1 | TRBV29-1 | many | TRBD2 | TGCAGCGCCTGGACTAGCGGGGGACAGGGTGAGCAGTTCTTC | CSAWTSGGQGEQFF
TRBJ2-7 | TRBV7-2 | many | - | TGTGCCAGCAGCTTGAACGGGGCCTACGAGCAGTACTTC | CASSLNGAYEQYF
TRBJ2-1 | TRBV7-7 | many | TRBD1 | TGTGCCAGCAGCCCCTACGTGGGGACAGGGGGACACCATGAGCAGTTCTTC | CASSPYVGTGGHHEQFF
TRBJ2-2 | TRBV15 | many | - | TGTGCCACCAGCAGGGACCGGCAGAAAACCGGGGAGCTGTTTTTT | CATSRDRQKTGELFF
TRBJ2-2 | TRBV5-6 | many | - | TGTGCCAGCAGCCCAGGGACCGGGGAGCTGTTTTTT | CASSPGTGELFF
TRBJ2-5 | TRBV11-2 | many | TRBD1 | TGTGCCAGCAGCTTTTCAGGGGGCCTGGAGACCCAGTACTTC | CASSFSGGLETQYF
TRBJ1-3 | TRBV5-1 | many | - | TGCGCCAGCAGCTTGGCCTCGGCACTCGGAAACACCATATATTTT | CASSLASALGNTIYF
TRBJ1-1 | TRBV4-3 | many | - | TGCGCCAGCAGCCAAGATCGAGTGCACACTGAAGCTTTCTTT | CASSQDRVHTEAFF
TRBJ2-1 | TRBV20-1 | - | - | TGCAGTGGGTCAAGCGCCCTGCGCTCCTACAATGAGCAGTTCTTC | CSGSSALRSYNEQFF
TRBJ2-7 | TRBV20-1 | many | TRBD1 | TGCAGTGCTAGAGCCCGACAGGGGACCTACGAGCAGTACTTC | CSARARQGTYEQYF
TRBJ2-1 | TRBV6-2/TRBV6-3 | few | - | TGTGCCAGCAGTTACGGACGGGAGTACCCCTACAATGAGCAGTTCTTC | CASSYGREYPYNEQFF
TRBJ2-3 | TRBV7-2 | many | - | TGTGCCAGCACCAGGGACCCTTCAGGGCCAGATACGCAGTATTTT | CASTRDPSGPDTQYF
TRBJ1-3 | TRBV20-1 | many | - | TGCAGTGCTAGAGATATAAACACCATATATTTT | CSARDINTIYF
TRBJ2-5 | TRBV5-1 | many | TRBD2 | TGCGCCAGCAGCTTGAACCGTAGCGGGATCTCCCAAGAGACCCAGTACTTC | CASSLNRSGISQETQYF
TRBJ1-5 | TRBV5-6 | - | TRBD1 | TGTGCCAGCAGCCGGGACAGTAGCAATAAGACCCAGAATTTT | CASSRDSSNKTQNF
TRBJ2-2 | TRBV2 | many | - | TGTGCCTACCAGGGGCCGAACACCGGGGAGCTGTTTTTT | CAYQGPNTGELFF
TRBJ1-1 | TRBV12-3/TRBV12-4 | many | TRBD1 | TGTGCCAGCAGTTTAGAGGCTTTCGGGACAGGGGCTTTCTTT | CASSLEAFGTGAFF
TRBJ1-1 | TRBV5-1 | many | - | TGCGCCAGCAGCATGGACCCCGGGGGGGGTACTGAAGCTTTCTTT | CASSMDPGGGTEAFF
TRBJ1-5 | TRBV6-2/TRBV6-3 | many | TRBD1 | TGTGCCAGCAGTTACTCCGGACAGGGAAATCAGCCCCAGCATTTT | CASSYSGQGNQPQHF
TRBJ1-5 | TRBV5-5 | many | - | TGTGCCAGCAGTTTAGGTATCCCGGGCCAGCCCCAGCATTTT | CASSLGIPGQPQHF
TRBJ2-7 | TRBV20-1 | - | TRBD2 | TGCAGTGCTAGAGACCTGATAGCGGGAGTAGGTTACGAGCAGTACTTC | CSARDLIAGVGYEQYF
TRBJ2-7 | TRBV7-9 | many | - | TGTGCCAGCAGCCCCGTTGGGCCCTACGAGCAGTACTTC | CASSPVGPYEQYF
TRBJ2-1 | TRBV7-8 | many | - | TGTGCCAGCAGCTTAGAACAGGGTCTGTTCAATGAGCAGTTCTTC | CASSLEQGLFNEQFF
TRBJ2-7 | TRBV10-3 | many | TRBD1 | TGTGCCATCAGTGATGGGACAGTCTCCTACGAGCAGTACTTC | CAISDGTVSYEQYF
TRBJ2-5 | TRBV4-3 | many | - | TGCGCCAGCAGCCAAGACGGGTGGCGGGGAGAGACCCAGTACTTC | CASSQDGWRGETQYF
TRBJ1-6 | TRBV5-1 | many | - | TGCGCCAGCAGCTTGGCATTAGGGCAGGGTGGATCACCCCTCCACTTT | CASSLALGQGGSPLHF
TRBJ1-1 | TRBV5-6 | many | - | TGTGCCAGCAGCTTATACACTGAAGCTTTCTTT | CASSLYTEAFF
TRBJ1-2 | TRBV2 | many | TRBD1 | TGTGCCAGCAGTGAAGGCAGGGGGTATGGCTACACCTTC | CASSEGRGYGYTF
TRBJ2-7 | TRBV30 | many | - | TGTGCCTGGAATAACCCCCGGCGCTACGAGCAGTACTTC | CAWNNPRRYEQYF
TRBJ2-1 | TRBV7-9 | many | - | TGTGCCAGCAGCGGTCAAGGGGCGGGGTCCTACAATGAGCAGTTCTTC | CASSGQGAGSYNEQFF
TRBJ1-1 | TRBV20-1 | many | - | TGCAGTGCTAGAGAGAGGGATTGGGCTTTCTTT | CSARERDWAFF
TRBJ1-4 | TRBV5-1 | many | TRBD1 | TGCGCCAGCAGAACGGGACAGACCGCAACTAATGAAAAACTGTTTTTT | CASRTGQTATNEKLFF
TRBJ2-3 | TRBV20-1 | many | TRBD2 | TGCAGTGCTAGAGTTCCTAGCGGGGGAACCGTAGATACGCAGTATTTT | CSARVPSGGTVDTQYF
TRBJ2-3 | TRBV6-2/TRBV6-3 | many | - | TGTGCCAGCAGTCCCACGGGACAAAGCACAGATACGCAGTATTTT | CASSPTGQSTDTQYF